This T cell receptor (beta chain) is drawn from a study of T cells in Graves' hyperthyroidism and ophthalmopathy. Authors of the study amplified TCR beta CDR3 regions from RNA transcripts. The TCR CDR3 was amplified in a first-round RT-PCR using the HTBI primer set. TCRdb passed the multiplex PCR reads through MiXCR, listing each CDR3 protein once. The data show approximately 690,000 distinct CDR3 sequences, less than 25% seen once. A word on this clonotype: Antigen specificity is unknown.

Diagnosis relied on clinical symptoms, serum thyroxine and TRAb, thyroid ultrasound and orbital computed tomography. The CDR3 has 14 residues. Trimming took off 8 bases at V and 3 bases at J, with 15 bases between the two ends. From germline, CDR1 is MNHNS and CDR2 SASEGT. General study findings and limits: Most thyroid clonotypes expanded above 0.001 were also detected in blood. A model of 13 V-J pairs discriminated ophthalmopathy from stable hyperthyroidism.

The receptor comes from a young man with Graves' ophthalmopathy. The sequenced sample consisted of blood. This rearrangement joins TRBV6-1 to TRBJ2-3; D is unresolved. The CDR3 sequence is CASGWGLGTDTQYF. In DNA, the CDR3 is TGTGCCAGCGGATGGGGTTTGGGAACAGATACGCAGTATTTT.